One and the same sample provided the 15 T cell receptor beta chains below, sequenced in a study of CD8 T cells in ankylosing spondylitis (dated by TCRdb to between 2016 and 2019). Receptors were amplified or captured by 5' RACE. This sample was sequenced with an Illumina HiSeq 2500. Through fastp at Q25 and MiXCR, TCRdb rebuilt clones from the public reads, retaining in-frame beta chains. All rows with the same CDR3 protein become a single entry with the most common DNA and genes. Counted in this sample were about 250,000 distinct CDR3 sequences; about 30% of them appeared once. The ten largest clones represent about 4% of the sample. The sample was blood, either unsorted or a sorted T cell fraction (not recorded which). These TCRs come from a male donor with ankylosing spondylitis or in good health (not recorded which).

V usage is TRBV10-3 and J usage is TRBJ2-1; D is perhaps TRBD1 (6 bases). V was trimmed by 10 bases and J by 0 bases, leaving 13 bases between them. The CDR3 is made up of 14 amino acids. Germline V gene lookup returns CDR1 ENHRY and CDR2 SYGVKD. The CDR3 protein is CASSRGSSYNEQFF. CDR3 nucleotides: TGTGCCAGTAGCAGGGGTAGCTCCTACAATGAGCAGTTCTTC.

V is TRBV9 and J is TRBJ2-7; the match to TRBD2 covers 11 bases. V was clipped by 3 bases and J by 12 bases; unmatched bases: 11. This CDR3 is 14 amino acids long. Germline V gives CDR1 SGDLS, CDR2 YYNGEE. CDR3 bases: TGTGCCAGCAGCGCCCCTTCCCCTAGCGGGGGGTCGTACTTC. Encoded protein: CASSAPSPSGGSYF.

This chain joins TRBV20-1 and TRBJ2-3; 7 bases map to TRBD1. The CDR3 loop spans 15 amino acids. J lost 1 base, V lost 6 bases, and 10 bases had no gene match. Germline values: CDR1 DFQATT, CDR2 SNEGSKA (reference sequence). CDR3 nucleotides: TGCAGTGCCCCGAAGACAGGGTCCCGCACAGATACGCAGTATTTT. Protein: CSAPKTGSRTDTQYF.

This chain joins TRBV3-1 and TRBJ1-2; no clear D gene. CDR3 length: 13 residues. Trimming cost V 1 base and J 4 bases, with 7 bases left between them. The germline V gene encodes CDR1 LGHDT and CDR2 YNNKEL (reference sequence). The CDR3 loop reads CASSQVGSYGYTF. The DNA for the CDR3 is TGTGCCAGCAGCCAAGTCGGGAGCTATGGCTACACCTTC.

There are a few counts of this clonotype. The chain uses TRBV6-5 and TRBJ1-2; D unclear. Trimming pared 0 bases from V and 5 bases from J, leaving 10 bases between. CDR1 and CDR2 from the germline V gene are MNHEY and SVGAGI. CDR3 length: 14 amino acids. Written as DNA, the CDR3 is TGTGCCAGCAGTTACTCGAGCGGGATTTATGGCTACACCTTC. Translation gives CASSYSSGIYGYTF.

The chain combines TRBV5-6 with TRBJ2-1; perhaps TRBD1 as D (6 bases). CDR1 and CDR2 from the germline V gene are SGHDT and YYEEEE. This CDR3 spans 16 amino acids. Trimming took 4 bases from V and 1 from J, leaving 15 bases between them. The CDR3: CASSNGRGSSYNEQFF. Written as DNA, the CDR3 is TGTGCCAGCAGCAATGGTAGGGGGAGTTCCTACAATGAGCAGTTCTTC. Combining the CDR3 with reference TRBV5-6 and TRBJ2-1 gives the whole variable domain DAGVTQSPTHLIKTRGQQVTLRCSPKSGHDTVSWYQQALGQGPQFIFQYYEEEERQRGNFPDRFSGHQFPNYSSELNVNALLLGDSALYLCASSNGRGSSYNEQFFGPGTRLTVL.

This clonotype has a handful of counts. The J gene is TRBJ2-3, the V gene TRBV20-1; D gene ambiguous. The V end lost 3 bases, the J end lost 7 bases, and 17 bases lay between the germline ends. CDR3 length: 14 amino acids. Germline loops: CDR1 DFQATT, CDR2 SNEGSKA (reference sequence). CDR3 coding DNA: TGCAGTGCTAGTCCTGTCTTGCCCCAGAATACGCAGTATTTT. Encoded protein: CSASPVLPQNTQYF.

Only a few counts were recorded for this clonotype. V usage is TRBV20-1 and J usage is TRBJ2-2; 12 nucleotides match TRBD2. In germline, CDR1 is DFQATT, CDR2 SNEGSKA (reference sequence). The CDR3 runs 16 residues. With 6 bases clipped from V and 5 bases from J, the junction kept 10 bases outside the gene matches. CDR3 nucleotide sequence: TGCAGTGCCCTAGCGGGGGGGCCAAGTGGGACCGGGGAGCTGTTTTTT. This codes for CSALAGGPSGTGELFF.

CDR3 coding DNA: TGTGCCAGCAGTTTAGGCCACAGGGGGCACTACGAGCAGTACTTC. Its translation is CASSLGHRGHYEQYF. The V call is TRBV12-3 or TRBV12-4, the J call TRBJ2-7; TRBD1 matches at 9 bases. With V trimmed by 1 base and J by 3 bases, 4 bases remained unmatched. This CDR3 has 15 amino acids.

This chain uses TRBV7-9 with TRBJ2-7; no firm D call. V shed 1 base and J shed 3 bases, with 10 bases lying between them. This CDR3 is built from 14 residues. Germline V lookup: CDR1 SEHNR, CDR2 FQNEAQ (reference sequence). The CDR3 coding sequence is TGTGCCAGCAGCTTAGGATACGTTTACTACGAGCAGTACTTC. It codes for CASSLGYVYYEQYF.

As DNA, the CDR3 is TGTGCCAGCGCCGCTAGGGGAGGGGCAGATACGCAGTATTTT. Translating it yields CASAARGGADTQYF. The V gene is TRBV12-3 or TRBV12-4, the J gene TRBJ2-3, with 7 bases lining up with TRBD2. Trimming took 8 bases from V and 4 from J; bases not matched to a gene: 9. The CDR3 is made up of 14 amino acids.

The chain is built from TRBV20-1 and TRBJ2-2; 11 bases are shared with TRBD2. CDR3 length: 19 residues. With 1 base clipped from V and 0 bases from J, the junction kept 10 bases outside the gene matches. Per the germline V gene, CDR1 is DFQATT and CDR2 is SNEGSKA (reference sequence). The CDR3 region is CSARVRSGTSGSNTGELFF. CDR3 DNA: TGCAGTGCTAGAGTCCGCTCCGGGACTAGCGGTTCGAACACCGGGGAGCTGTTTTTT.

This chain joins TRBV20-1 and TRBJ1-2; no clear D. The CDR3 loop spans 16 amino acids. Germline CDR1 reads DFQATT; CDR2 reads SNEGSKA (reference sequence). The V end was cut by 0 bases, the J end by 0 bases, with 14 bases between. CDR3 nucleotides: TGCAGTGCTAGAGATCTTTGGGCTAGCCCTAACTATGGCTACACCTTC. Amino acids: CSARDLWASPNYGYTF.

The chain combines TRBV7-2 with TRBJ2-3, with D perhaps given as TRBD1 or TRBD2 (5 bases each). This CDR3 has 13 amino acids. Looked up from germline, CDR1 is SGHTA and CDR2 is FQGNSA. The CDR3 coding sequence is TGTGCGATGGGGGAGATCGGCCCAGATACGCAGTATTTT. Translated: CAMGEIGPDTQYF.

The CDR3 region has the DNA TGCAGTGCTCATAGCGGGGGGGCCGACGCACCCGATACGCAGTATTTT. This encodes CSAHSGGADAPDTQYF. V is TRBV20-1 and J is TRBJ2-3, with 11 positions matching TRBD2. CDR1 and CDR2 from the germline V gene are DFQATT and SNEGSKA (reference sequence). J lost 6 bases, V lost 5 bases, and 13 bases had no gene match. The CDR3 contains 16 residues.